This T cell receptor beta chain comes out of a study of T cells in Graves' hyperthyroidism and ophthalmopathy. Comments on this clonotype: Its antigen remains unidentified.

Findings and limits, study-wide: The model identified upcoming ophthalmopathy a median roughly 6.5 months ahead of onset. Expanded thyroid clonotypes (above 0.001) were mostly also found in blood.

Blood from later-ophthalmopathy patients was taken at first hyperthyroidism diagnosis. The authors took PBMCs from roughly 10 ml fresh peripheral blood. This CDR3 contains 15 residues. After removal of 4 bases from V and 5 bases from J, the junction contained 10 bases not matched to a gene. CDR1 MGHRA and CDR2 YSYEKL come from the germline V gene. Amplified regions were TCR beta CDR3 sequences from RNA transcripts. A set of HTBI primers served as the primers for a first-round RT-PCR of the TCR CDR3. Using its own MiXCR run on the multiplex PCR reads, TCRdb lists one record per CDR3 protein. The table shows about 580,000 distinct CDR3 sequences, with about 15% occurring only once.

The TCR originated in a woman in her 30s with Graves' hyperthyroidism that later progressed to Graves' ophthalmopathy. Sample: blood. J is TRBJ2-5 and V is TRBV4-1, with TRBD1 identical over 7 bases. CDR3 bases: TGCGCCAGCAGCCTACTAGACAGGGTCGTGGAGACCCAGTACTTC. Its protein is CASSLLDRVVETQYF.